The source of this T cell receptor beta chain is a study of OX40 agonist ivuxolimab in advanced cancers. General notes on the study: Ivuxolimab was a fully human IgG2 agonistic monoclonal antibody targeting the costimulatory receptor OX40 (CD134). Intravenous ivuxolimab was administered to patients every 2 weeks at six dose levels: 0.01, 0.1, 0.3, 1.5, 3 and 10 mg/kg. Among the roughly 50 dose-escalation patients, about 19 had hepatocellular carcinoma, around 15 melanoma, 9 renal cell carcinoma and 9 head and neck cancer. In the dose-escalation cohort, 70% to 85% of patients were male, and the mean age was roughly 60 years, with a range of roughly 23 to 85. Prior anti-PD-1, anti-PD-L1 or anti-CTLA-4 therapy was permitted, and checkpoint inhibitors had been received by around 39% of dose-escalation patients. Partial responses occurred in three dose-escalation patients, of whom one had hepatocellular carcinoma and two had cutaneous melanoma. Peripheral TCRbeta sequencing was intended to test whether TCR sequence diversity was altered and clonal T-cell expansion was caused by ivuxolimab. The paper covers the monotherapy dose-escalation part of the phase I ivuxolimab trial, which included N = 52 patients.

A note on this clone: Its binding antigen is unknown. The record has no base qualities; no much larger clone is one base away.

Study-wide conclusions, independent of this receptor: At doses of 0.1 to 3.0 mg/kg, clonal expansion of both CD4+ and CD8+ T cells in blood was seen between baseline and week 6. After ivuxolimab, more expanded clones were found on average in CD8+ T cells than in CD4+ T cells. In partial responders in the 0.1-3.0 mg/kg groups, normalized peripheral clonal expansion was found to be among the lowest, especially among CD8+ T cells. The antigen specificity of the clonally expanded peripheral T cells was not determined. Low levels of normalized T-cell clonal expansion were also seen in some patients who did not respond.

Genomic DNA was isolated from the sorted cells so that the TCRbeta CDR3 region could be sequenced. The immunoSEQ Assay was used to sequence the TCRbeta CDR3 regions. TCRdb stores this immuneACCESS table with in-frame sequences only. Part of the clones is absent; in the studies checked, under half of the shortfall reflects unresolved V genes, and no reason is known for the rest. This sample gives 52,000 or so clones in total; 88% of them show up just once. Together, the top ten hold approximately 10% of the sample. Via the germline V gene (reference sequence), CDR1 is MNHEY and CDR2 SMNVEV. The CDR3 measures 16 amino acids from cysteine to phenylalanine. Kept here is only the CDR3 DNA, which spans 48 bases and is read in frame from base 1. V is shortened by 3 bases, J by 1 base, and the region joining them spans 10 bases. Patients with autoimmune disease history or receiving systemic immunosuppression were excluded from the trial. Peripheral blood for TCR sequencing was collected from all dose cohorts at baseline, on cycle 4 day 1, and on cycle 7 day 1. Samples came from an open-label, multicenter, first-in-human phase I dose-escalation trial of ivuxolimab. Adults with locally advanced or metastatic melanoma, renal cell carcinoma, hepatocellular carcinoma or head and neck squamous cell carcinoma were enrolled in the trial. Before TCR sequencing, CD4+ and CD8+ T cells were separately sorted from peripheral blood.

The TCR was taken from an adult with an advanced solid tumor such as melanoma, head and neck, liver or kidney cancer. The sequence is built from TRBV27 and TRBJ2-6, with the D segment possibly TRBD1 or TRBD2, each aligning over 5 bases. The sample in question was CD4+ or CD8+ T cells sorted from blood, obtained in a trial of the OX40 agonist ivuxolimab. The bases are TGTGCCAGCAGTTTGGCAGGGAGATCTGGGGCCAACGTCCTGACTTTC. Its translation is CASSLAGRSGANVLTF.